What follows are 28 T cell receptor beta chains derived from one specimen sequenced in a study of shared clonotypes between healthy human individuals. TCRdb's table, derived via immunoSEQ multiplex PCR, lists solely in-frame clones and lacks some. The table shows roughly 1,500,000 clones, with around 98.5% occurring only once. Sequencing input: naive CD4+ T cells sorted from blood. Subset noted: CD45RA+ positively selected. The source of these receptors is a man in his thirties or forties in good health.

A word on this clone: In the same sample, other DNA sequences code for this CDR3. V usage is TRBV18 and J usage is TRBJ2-7, with D unresolved. Germline CDR1 and CDR2: KGHSH and LQKENI. This CDR3 is 13 amino acids long. The V gene lost 0 bases and the J gene lost 3 bases, with 6 bases spanning the gap. The CDR3 DNA follows: TGTGCCAGCTCACCACCGTCAGGCTACGAGCAGTACTTC. Its translation is CASSPPSGYEQYF.

This clone turned up a few times. Different DNA sequences within this sample yield the same CDR3. The chain has TRBV5-1 and TRBJ1-4; 7 bases agree with TRBD1. Trimming removed 2 bases from V and 3 bases from J; junction bases left unmatched: 1. Germline-derived CDR1 and CDR2 are SGHRS and YFSETQ. There are 14 residues in the CDR3. The CDR3 DNA is TGCGCCAGCAGCTTAGGGACAGCTAATGAAAAACTGTTTTTT. Its translation: CASSLGTANEKLFF.

The rearrangement uses TRBV5-1 and TRBJ2-5; D gene uncertain. Germline loops: CDR1 SGHRS, CDR2 YFSETQ. There are 13 residues in the CDR3. Trimming stripped 1 base from V and 2 bases from J, with 6 bases between. CDR3 in DNA: TGCGCCAGCAGCTTGCAGACTCAAGAGACCCAGTACTTC. This sequence encodes CASSLQTQETQYF.

This rearrangement joins TRBV28 to TRBJ2-1; D remains ambiguous. The length of the CDR3 is 11 residues. The ends were cut back, 3 bases at V and 6 bases at J, with 3 bases in the middle. Per the germline V gene, CDR1 is MDHEN and CDR2 is SYDVKM. This CDR3 reads CASSFANEQFF. CDR3 DNA sequence: TGTGCCAGCAGTTTTGCCAATGAGCAGTTCTTC.

The J gene is TRBJ1-1, the V gene TRBV30; D remains ambiguous. This CDR3 contains 11 residues. V was shortened by 3 bases and J by 4 bases, with 6 bases between the two germline ends. Germline V gene data show CDR1 as GTSNPN and CDR2 as SVGIG (reference sequence). The CDR3 loop reads CAWRWGTEAFF. The DNA of the CDR3 is TGTGCCTGGAGGTGGGGCACTGAAGCTTTCTTT.

This chain links TRBV7-9 with TRBJ1-5; 8 nucleotides align to TRBD1. Germline assignment: CDR1 SEHNR and CDR2 FQNEAQ (reference sequence). With V trimmed by 5 bases and J by 7 bases, 7 bases remained unmatched. The CDR3 runs 14 residues. CDR3 amino acids: CASSPDRAGQPQHF. CDR3 nucleotide sequence: TGTGCCAGCAGCCCGGACAGGGCCGGCCAGCCCCAGCATTTT.

The gene calls are TRBV4-3 and TRBJ2-3; weak D call: TRBD2 (6 bases). Per the germline V gene, CDR1 is LGHNA and CDR2 is YSLEER. The V gene lost 0 bases and the J gene lost 2 bases, with 15 bases spanning the gap. The CDR3 is 17 amino acids. The CDR3 region is CASSQDLATPVTDTQYF. The CDR3 coding sequence is TGCGCCAGCAGCCAAGATCTAGCGACACCCGTCACAGATACGCAGTATTTT.

Turning to this clone: One junction end disagrees with the germline gene, perhaps due to a read error. This CDR3 is also generated by other DNA sequences in the sample. V gene TRBV5-1 combines with J gene TRBJ2-7, with TRBD1 identical over 11 bases. Germline lookup yields CDR1 SGHRS and CDR2 YFSETQ. This CDR3 spans 15 amino acids. The CDR3 coding sequence is TGCGCCAGCAGTTTGGGGACAGGGGGAGGCTACGAGCAGTACTTC. Amino acids: CASSLGTGGGYEQYF.

The rearrangement uses TRBV4-3 and TRBJ2-2; D remains unclear. The germline V and J ends were trimmed by 0 bases and 1 base, with 6 bases remaining between them. Germline loops: CDR1 LGHNA, CDR2 YSLEER. This CDR3 is 15 amino acids long. CDR3 coding DNA: TGCGCCAGCAGCCAAGATCGTTTGAACACCGGGGAGCTGTTTTTT. Protein sequence: CASSQDRLNTGELFF.

This chain uses TRBV6-1 with TRBJ1-1, with D perhaps matching TRBD1 (6 bases). The CDR3 is made up of 13 amino acids. Germline CDR1 reads MNHNS; CDR2 reads SASEGT. V was pared by 2 bases and J by 3 bases, with 7 bases between. The CDR3 reads CASSERGYTEAFF. CDR3 DNA: TGTGCCAGCAGTGAAAGGGGGTACACTGAAGCTTTCTTT.

The CDR3 is CASRDREHQNTEAFF. Written as DNA, the CDR3 is TGTGCCAGCAGGGACAGGGAGCATCAGAACACTGAAGCTTTCTTT. This rearrangement joins TRBV2 to TRBJ1-1, with 8 bases matching TRBD1. This CDR3 has 15 residues. After removal of 6 bases from V and 1 base from J, the junction contained 7 bases not matched to a gene. CDR1 is SNHLY, CDR2 FYNNEI, per germline.

The gene calls are TRBV10-3 and TRBJ2-7, with a possible D match to TRBD1 (6 bases). Deletions cut 6 bases from V and 1 base from J, with 16 bases between. Germline assignment: CDR1 ENHRY and CDR2 SYGVKD. The CDR3 length is 15 residues. In DNA form, the CDR3 reads TGTGCCATCAGCCCACGGGGCGGACAGTCCTACGAGCAGTACTTC. Translated, it gives CAISPRGGQSYEQYF.

The chain has TRBV6-6 and TRBJ2-7; D unresolved. V was cut by 2 bases and J by 6 bases, with 20 bases left in between. The CDR3 is made up of 16 amino acids. The germline V gene has CDR1 MNHNY and CDR2 SVGAGI (reference sequence). DNA for the CDR3: TGTGCCAGCAGTTACATTCCAGACCTCCGAGGCTCCGAGCAGTACTTC. Translated: CASSYIPDLRGSEQYF.

The genes are TRBV11-2 and TRBJ1-5; D unresolved. Germline V CDR1 and CDR2: SGHAT, FQNNGV. This CDR3 contains 14 residues. The V gene lost 0 bases and the J gene lost 4 bases, with 7 bases spanning the gap. CDR3 coding DNA: TGTGCCAGCAGCTTAGATGGGTTGAATCAGCCCCAGCATTTT. It specifies CASSLDGLNQPQHF. The variable domain in full, with the rest retrieved from reference TRBV11-2 and TRBJ1-5, is EAGVAQSPRYKIIEKRQSVAFWCNPISGHATLYWYQQILGQGPKLLIQFQNNGVVDDSQLPKDRFSAERLKGVDSTLKIQPAKLEDSAVYLCASSLDGLNQPQHFGDGTRLSIL.

This clone occurred once. The rearrangement uses TRBV4-2 and TRBJ1-2; TRBD1 matches 7 bases. Germline V lookup: CDR1 LGHNA, CDR2 YNFKEQ. After removal of 4 bases from V and 3 bases from J, the junction contained 11 bases not matched to a gene. The CDR3 is 16 residues long. CDR3 protein: CASSPLGQAGDYGYTF. The CDR3 bases are TGTGCCAGCAGCCCCCTCGGACAGGCTGGCGACTATGGCTACACCTTC.

V usage is TRBV6-1 and J usage is TRBJ2-5; no reliable D call. Germline V gives CDR1 MNHNS, CDR2 SASEGT. The length of the CDR3 is 11 residues. The germline V and J ends were trimmed by 6 bases and 7 bases, with 9 bases remaining between them. Here the CDR3 DNA reads TGTGCCAGCAGGGACCCGGGGACCCAGTACTTC. Translation: CASRDPGTQYF.

Comments on this clone: Other nucleotide sequences in the sample specify the same CDR3. J is TRBJ2-5 and V is TRBV29-1, with a tentative D call TRBD1 (6 bases). The CDR3 loop spans 12 amino acids. The germline CDR1 and CDR2 sequences are SQVTM and ANQGSEA. Trimming took off 7 bases at V and 2 bases at J, with 11 bases between the two ends. Here the CDR3 DNA reads TGCAGCGCCAGGGGACGGCAAGAGACCCAGTACTTC. It translates to CSARGRQETQYF.

The chain is built from TRBV7-9 and TRBJ2-5, with D uncertain. With 2 bases removed from V and 5 bases from J, the gap between germline ends came to 15 bases. The CDR3 is 15 residues long. Germline CDR1 SEHNR, CDR2 FQNEAQ (reference sequence). The CDR3 sequence is CASSLLRDFLETQYF. As DNA, the CDR3 is TGTGCCAGCAGCTTACTTAGAGATTTTCTGGAGACCCAGTACTTC. Full variable domain (missing parts from reference TRBV7-9 and TRBJ2-5): DTGVSQNPRHKITKRGQNVTFRCDPISEHNRLYWYRQTLGQGPEFLTYFQNEAQLEKSRLLSDRFSAERPKGSFSTLEIQRTEQGDSAMYLCASSLLRDFLETQYFGPGTRLLVL.

This chain uses TRBV29-1 with TRBJ2-4; 7 bases map to TRBD2. V was clipped by 5 bases and J by 5 bases; unmatched bases: 3. CDR3 size: 12 residues. Germline V CDR1 and CDR2: SQVTM, ANQGSEA. CDR3 sequence (DNA): TGCAGCGTTACCCGGGAGGAAAACATTCAGTACTTC. This encodes CSVTREENIQYF.

This chain joins TRBV13 and TRBJ2-3, with 9 nucleotides matching TRBD2. V lost 3 bases to trimming and J lost 7 bases; unmatched junction nucleotides: 5. The CDR3 totals 14 residues. Per germline, CDR1 PRHDT and CDR2 FYEKMQ (reference sequence). CDR3 residues: CASSFGGRAYTQYF. In nucleotides, the CDR3 is TGTGCCAGCAGCTTTGGCGGGAGGGCGTATACGCAGTATTTT.

The chain recombines TRBV7-2 with TRBJ2-5, with D uncertain. Germline V gene data show CDR1 as SGHTA and CDR2 as FQGNSA. V was trimmed by 8 bases and J by 5 bases, leaving 9 bases between them. This CDR3 contains 11 residues. The CDR3 sequence: CASGRGETQYF. Written as DNA, the CDR3 is TGTGCCAGCGGCCGTGGGGAGACCCAGTACTTC.

This sequence joins TRBV5-1 and TRBJ2-2; D gene uncertain. CDR1 is SGHRS and CDR2 is YFSETQ in the germline V gene. The V gene lost 3 bases and the J gene lost 5 bases, with 14 bases spanning the gap. The CDR3 covers 15 residues. The CDR3 spells CASSSFLEGTGELFF. The CDR3 DNA is TGCGCCAGCAGCTCATTTTTGGAAGGGACCGGGGAGCTGTTTTTT. The variable domain in full, with the rest retrieved from reference TRBV5-1 and TRBJ2-2, is KAGVTQTPRYLIKTRGQQVTLSCSPISGHRSVSWYQQTPGQGLQFLFEYFSETQRNKGNFPGRFSGRQFSNSRSEMNVSTLELGDSALYLCASSSFLEGTGELFFGEGSRLTVL.

Comment on this clone: The sample has other DNA sequences that encode this CDR3 too. This chain joins TRBV5-1 and TRBJ1-2; D uncertain. V was cut by 0 bases and J by 2 bases, with 5 bases left in between. The CDR3 runs 13 residues. CDR1 SGHRS and CDR2 YFSETQ come from the germline V gene. The CDR3 DNA reads TGCGCCAGCAGCTTGGGAGAGAACTATGGCTACACCTTC. Amino acids: CASSLGENYGYTF.

The chain joins TRBV9 to TRBJ2-5; TRBD2 aligns across 8 bases. The germline V gene encodes CDR1 SGDLS and CDR2 YYNGEE. This CDR3 is built from 22 residues. With V trimmed by 0 bases and J by 3 bases, 25 bases remained unmatched. CDR3: CASSVGGGAGVGYRGKKETQYF. CDR3 coding DNA: TGTGCCAGCAGCGTAGGTGGTGGAGCGGGAGTGGGGTATCGAGGGAAGAAAGAGACCCAGTACTTC.

The chain couples TRBV7-2 to TRBJ2-7; 7 bases match TRBD1. V lost 5 bases and J lost 5; bases outside the gene matches: 9. This CDR3 comprises 14 residues. The germline V gene encodes CDR1 SGHTA and CDR2 FQGNSA. The CDR3 DNA follows: TGTGCCAGCAGCATCGGACAGGCCGTCCACGAGCAGTACTTC. It translates to CASSIGQAVHEQYF.

V and J are TRBV5-1 and TRBJ2-7, with 11 bases fitting TRBD2. CDR1 is SGHRS and CDR2 is YFSETQ in the germline V gene. This CDR3 is 16 amino acids long. Germline trimming cut 0 bases from V and 5 bases from J; bases unmatched to any gene: 7. CDR3 DNA: TGCGCCAGCAGCTTGGGACTAGCGGGGTCTATGAACGAGCAGTACTTC. It is translated as CASSLGLAGSMNEQYF.

This rearrangement joins TRBV7-9 to TRBJ2-7; no clear D gene. The CDR3 runs to 15 residues. V lost 4 bases and J lost 2, with 15 bases in between. Germline V gives CDR1 SEHNR, CDR2 FQNEAQ (reference sequence). The chain's CDR3 is CASSSPKGRTYEQYF. In nucleotides, the CDR3 is TGTGCCAGCAGCTCCCCGAAGGGTCGAACCTACGAGCAGTACTTC.

The gene calls are TRBV9 and TRBJ2-7, with TRBD2 matching over 7 bases. There are 16 residues in the CDR3. CDR1 and CDR2 (germline): SGDLS, YYNGEE. V trimming: 6 bases; J trimming: 4 bases; junction bases outside the gene matches: 16. CDR3 in DNA: TGTGCCAGCACCGTGGGGGGAAGCGGGAATATTTACGAGCAGTACTTC. Encoded protein: CASTVGGSGNIYEQYF.